This TCR beta chain was sequenced during a study of blood T cell repertoires in COVID-19. Overall study: In each case, the material was cDNA or gDNA derived from T cells, B-cell-depleted T cells, or PBMCs.

Trimming pared 3 bases from V and 5 bases from J, leaving 10 bases between. This CDR3 is 13 amino acids long. Germline V CDR1 and CDR2: SNHLY, FYNNEI. Methods used by the authors: Amplified reference gene primers provided the basis for estimating nucleated cell counts. The repertoire was sequenced with immunoSEQ multiplex PCR; TCRdb's copy has only in-frame clones and lacks some. That table gives V, J and clone size, and the DNA gave D and trimming. The profile shows under 200,000 clones, approximately 80% of them singletons. The chain has TRBV2 and TRBJ1-1; D gene unclear. This sequence was found in a woman between 55 and 75 years old with acute COVID-19. The sequenced material came from PBMCs or T cells enriched from blood (not recorded which). The CDR3 DNA is TGTGCCAGCAGTGAGGACGGAGGGACTGAAGCTTTCTTT. This sequence encodes CASSEDGGTEAFF.